This record concerns one T cell receptor beta chain sequence. This entry is derived from a study of radiotherapy plus CTLA-4 blockade in lung cancer. TCRdb's table, derived via immunoSEQ multiplex PCR, lists solely in-frame clones and lacks some. The sample lists 110,000 or so clones, approximately 84% occurring once. The germline CDR1 and CDR2 sequences are SGHTA and FQGNSA. This CDR3 is 14 amino acids long. J gave up 6 bases and V 5 bases, and 3 bases lay outside the gene matches. The TCR comes from a human donor with non-small cell lung cancer who had a partial response to radiotherapy plus ipilimumab. V is TRBV7-2 and J is TRBJ1-4; 10 nucleotides match TRBD1. The sample was peripheral blood, taken from a patient treated with radiotherapy plus ipilimumab. The CDR3 DNA follows: TGTGCCAGCAGCCTGGACAGGGGGGATGAAAAACTGTTTTTT. Translated, it gives CASSLDRGDEKLFF.